This T cell receptor beta chain was captured in a study of CD8 T cells in ankylosing spondylitis. Whole-study results and caveats: Seemingly characteristic of ankylosing spondylitis blood was a TCR beta motif consisting of eight highly homologous variants.

V shed 4 bases and J 4 bases; nucleotides not matched to a gene: 5. This CDR3 is 14 amino acids long. Germline loops: CDR1 SGHTA, CDR2 FQGNSA. In the case of this clonotype: Its specificity is unknown.

TCRdb independently ran MiXCR on the 5' RACE reads; one entry per CDR3 protein. The sample includes hundreds of thousands of distinct CDR3 sequences, about a fifth of them seen just once. The chain recombines TRBV7-2 with TRBJ2-5, with TRBD2 matching 8 bases. The sample was blood, either unsorted or a sorted T cell fraction (not recorded which). This TCR was recovered from a female donor with ankylosing spondylitis or in good health (not recorded which). As DNA, the CDR3 is TGTGCCAGCAGCTCCAGCGGGAGCGGAGAGACCCAGTACTTC. It specifies CASSSSGSGETQYF.